These T cell receptor beta chains were read from a single sample in a study of T cell responses to AZD1222 COVID-19 vaccine. Here immunoSEQ multiplex PCR was the method, and the copy in TCRdb shows in-frame clones only, minus some. The data hold about 92,000 clones, with 86% observed a single time. The material was peripheral blood, obtained on day 0 of AZD1222 vaccination. The source of these receptors is an adult in good health. The CDR3 runs from the conserved cysteine through the conserved F or W. A D gene is named only where the DNA matches it firmly. A row's size may be missing; if present it is once, few, many or a size class.

>TRBD1|few|TRBJ2-7|TRBV18
CASSRPGQGSYEQYF
TGTGCCAGCTCACGACCGGGACAGGGGTCCTACGAGCAGTACTTC
>NA|few|TRBJ1-6|TRBV5-5
CASSRVSEGSPLHF
TGTGCCAGCAGCCGGGTTAGCGAGGGTTCACCCCTCCACTTT
>NA|NA|TRBJ1-1|TRBV4-2
CASSRDRDTEAFF
TGTGCCAGCAGCCGAGACAGAGACACTGAAGCTTTCTTT
>NA|once|TRBJ2-3|TRBV7-2
CASSLEGGREDTQYF
TGTGCCAGCAGCTTAGAGGGGGGCCGAGAAGATACGCAGTATTTT
>TRBD1|NA|TRBJ2-7|TRBV5-1
CASSLGPYRGTYEQYF
TGCGCCAGCAGCTTGGGGCCCTACAGGGGAACCTACGAGCAGTACTTC
>NA|few|TRBJ1-2|TRBV19
CASSIRYGYTF
TGTGCCAGTAGTATCAGATATGGCTACACCTTC
>TRBD1|once|TRBJ1-5|TRBV27
CASSPWGGQGGNQPQHF
TGTGCCAGCAGTCCATGGGGTGGACAGGGAGGGAATCAGCCCCAGCATTTT
>NA|NA|TRBJ2-1|TRBV5-1
CASSSGGRASVDEQFF
TGCGCCAGCAGCTCTGGGGGCCGGGCCTCTGTGGATGAGCAGTTCTTC
>TRBD1|NA|TRBJ1-1|TRBV30
CAWSVKTGALNTEAFF
TGTGCCTGGAGTGTAAAAACAGGGGCACTTAACACTGAAGCTTTCTTT
>TRBD1|once|TRBJ1-4|TRBV7-9
CASSGQGSGEKLFF
TGTGCCAGCAGCGGACAGGGTTCGGGTGAAAAACTGTTTTTT
>NA|few|TRBJ2-7|TRBV4-2
CASSQSLEGGSYEQYF
TGTGCCAGCAGCCAATCCCTAGAGGGAGGTTCGTACGAGCAGTACTTC
>NA|NA|TRBJ2-7|TRBV6-5
CATKRGGRALEQYF
TGTGCCACAAAGAGGGGGGGCCGTGCTCTCGAGCAGTACTTC
>TRBD2|NA|TRBJ2-3|TRBV10-3
CAISDSGGPSTDTQYF
TGTGCCATCAGTGATAGCGGGGGGCCTAGCACAGATACGCAGTATTTT
>TRBD1|NA|TRBJ1-2|TRBV10-2
CASSAGGGYGYTF
TGCGCCAGCAGCGCAGGGGGCGGGTATGGCTATACCTTC
>NA|few|TRBJ1-2|TRBV6-1
CASSEAGSNYGYTF
TGTGCCAGCAGTGAGGCCGGCAGCAACTATGGCTACACCTTC
>NA|NA|TRBJ1-1|TRBV2
CASSEAAGGAYTEAFF
TGTGCCAGCAGTGAGGCCGCCGGGGGGGCGTACACTGAAGCTTTCTTT
>NA|few|TRBJ2-7|TRBV7-2
CASSWRGLDEQYF
TGTGCCAGCAGCTGGCGGGGGCTGGACGAGCAGTACTTC
>NA|NA|TRBJ2-1|TRBV29-1
CSVEQGTDNEQFF
TGCAGCGTCGAGCAGGGAACGGACAATGAGCAGTTCTTC
>NA|NA|TRBJ2-5|TRBV3-1/TRBV3-2
CASSLLSQAGQETQYF
TGTGCCAGCAGCCTACTCTCCCAGGCGGGTCAAGAGACCCAGTACTTC
>NA|once|TRBJ2-5|TRBV3-1/TRBV3-2
CASSQGFVGQETQYF
TGTGCCAGCAGCCAAGGGTTCGTGGGACAAGAGACCCAGTACTTC
>TRBD2|NA|TRBJ2-5|TRBV2
CASTGGTSGETQYF
TGTGCCAGCACCGGGGGGACTAGCGGAGAGACCCAGTACTTC
>TRBD2|NA|TRBJ2-3|TRBV18
CASSPGGLATDTQYF
TGTGCCAGCTCACCCGGAGGACTAGCAACAGATACGCAGTATTTT
>TRBD2|NA|TRBJ2-2|TRBV28
CASNSGMGYTGELFF
TGTGCCAGCAATAGCGGGATGGGGTACACCGGGGAGCTGTTTTTT
>TRBD2|NA|TRBJ2-5|TRBV6-5
CASSRGGQETQYF
TGTGCCAGCAGTCGCGGGGGGCAAGAGACCCAGTACTTC
>TRBD1|NA|TRBJ2-2|TRBV7-3
CASSSTGTPQANTGELFF
TGTGCCAGCAGCTCGACAGGGACGCCCCAGGCGAACACCGGGGAGCTGTTTTTT
>TRBD1|NA|TRBJ2-2|TRBV24-1
CATTSDREAGELFF
TGTGCCACCACCTCGGACAGGGAGGCCGGGGAGCTGTTTTTT
>NA|NA|TRBJ2-7|TRBV2
CASSEKEPWYF
TGTGCCAGCAGTGAAAAGGAGCCCTGGTACTTC
>TRBD2|NA|TRBJ2-5|TRBV29-1
CSVVLGLAEQETQYF
TGCAGCGTTGTGCTGGGACTAGCGGAACAAGAGACCCAGTACTTC
>NA|NA|TRBJ2-5|TRBV19
CASSIGGTFQETQYF
TGTGCCAGTAGTATTGGGGGTACTTTCCAAGAGACCCAGTACTTC
>NA|few|TRBJ1-1|TRBV5-1
CASSLEIGEKAFF
TGCGCCAGCAGCTTGGAGATCGGGGAGAAAGCTTTCTTT
>NA|once|TRBJ2-5|TRBV7-7
CASSPLGGGETQYF
TGTGCCAGCAGCCCGCTGGGGGGTGGCGAGACCCAGTACTTC
>NA|NA|TRBJ2-7|TRBV5-8
CASSFGLLYEQYF
TGTGCCAGCAGCTTCGGACTCCTCTACGAGCAGTACTTC
>NA|once|TRBJ1-5|TRBV3-1/TRBV3-2
CASSPTRTAQPQHF
TGTGCCAGCAGCCCAACCCGGACAGCTCAGCCCCAGCATTTT
>TRBD1|NA|TRBJ1-4|TRBV29-1
CSVGTGATNEKLFF
TGCAGCGTTGGGACAGGGGCAACTAATGAAAAACTGTTTTTT
>NA|NA|TRBJ1-1|TRBV7-9
CASRPLEGGNTEAFF
TGTGCCAGCAGGCCGTTGGAGGGGGGTAACACTGAAGCTTTCTTT
>NA|NA|TRBJ1-4|TRBV18
CASSPGVDNEKLFF
TGTGCCAGCTCACCGGGGGTAGATAATGAAAAACTGTTTTTT
>TRBD2|NA|TRBJ2-2|TRBV19
CATGRGRGRLAANTGELFF
TGTGCCACCGGGAGGGGGAGAGGACGACTAGCTGCGAACACCGGGGAGCTGTTTTTT
>TRBD1|few|TRBJ2-2|TRBV7-9
CASRQTTGGTGELFF
TGTGCCAGCAGGCAGACGACAGGGGGCACCGGGGAGCTGTTTTTT
>NA|NA|TRBJ1-4|TRBV6-5
CASFQQTNEKLFF
TGTGCCAGCTTTCAACAGACCAATGAAAAACTGTTTTTT